Each of the 10 T cell receptor beta chains below was sequenced from the same sample in a study of T cell responses to AZD1222 COVID-19 vaccine. The repertoire was sequenced with immunoSEQ multiplex PCR; TCRdb's copy has only in-frame clones and lacks some. The repertoire holds about 180,000 clones, 87% seen once, with about 3% in the top ten. Sequences were derived from peripheral blood, sampled on day 0 of AZD1222 vaccination. These receptors all come from an adult in good health.

This clone is a singleton in its sample. J is TRBJ1-1 and V is TRBV5-1, with 7 bases matching TRBD1. The germline V gene has CDR1 SGHRS and CDR2 YFSETQ. Trimming cost V 3 bases and J 0 bases; bases outside gene matches: 26. CDR3 length: 22 amino acids. CDR3 residues: CASSYRAHPGQSTAGMNTEAFF. The CDR3 DNA is TGCGCCAGCAGCTACCGGGCGCATCCGGGACAGTCGACAGCAGGGATGAACACTGAAGCTTTCTTT.

The gene calls are TRBV5-1 and TRBJ2-5; the D is unclear. The CDR3 runs 15 residues. CDR1 is SGHRS and CDR2 is YFSETQ in the germline V gene. The ends were cut back, 0 bases at V and 4 bases at J, with 13 bases in the middle. The CDR3 DNA is TGCGCCAGCAGCTTGGATTATACAGAGAGAGAGACCCAGTACTTC. Translating it yields CASSLDYTERETQYF.

This clone occurred a few times. The CDR3: CASSQGEGSTDTQYF. DNA of the CDR3: TGTGCCAGCAGCCAAGGTGAAGGGAGCACAGATACGCAGTATTTT. The chain links TRBV4-2 to TRBJ2-3; D is uncertain. Germline V gene sequence: CDR1 LGHNA, CDR2 YNFKEQ. The CDR3 loop spans 15 amino acids. V gave up 1 base and J gave up 0 bases, with 8 bases separating them.

The gene calls are TRBV5-1 and TRBJ1-1; unclear D gene. Trimming pared 4 bases from V and 6 bases from J, leaving 16 bases between. The germline CDR1 and CDR2 sequences are SGHRS and YFSETQ. CDR3 length: 14 amino acids. The CDR3 sequence: CASSRPSEVPEAFF. The CDR3 DNA follows: TGCGCCAGCAGCCGCCCGTCTGAGGTGCCTGAAGCTTTCTTT.

The chain employs TRBV30 and TRBJ1-3, with a possible D match to TRBD1 (5 bases). CDR3 length equals 16 residues. Germline V gene sequence: CDR1 GTSNPN, CDR2 SVGIG (reference sequence). V gave up 4 bases and J gave up 1 base, with 17 bases separating them. The CDR3 DNA reads TGTGCCTGGAAGCCTCAGGGCGCGGGGTCTGGAAACACCATATATTTT. Protein: CAWKPQGAGSGNTIYF.

The chain recombines TRBV6-5 with TRBJ1-3; TRBD1 aligns across 7 bases. This CDR3 spans 16 amino acids. Germline V CDR1 and CDR2: MNHEY, SVGAGI. The V gene end was trimmed by 0 bases and the J gene end by 4 bases; junction bases not matched to a gene: 6. The CDR3 DNA reads as TGTGCCAGCAGTTACTCGAGGGGGCTGGCGGGAAACACCATATATTTT. This translates into CASSYSRGLAGNTIYF.

The rearrangement uses TRBV7-9 and TRBJ1-2; D ambiguous. Deletions cut 10 bases from V and 3 bases from J, with 15 bases between. Germline V gives CDR1 SEHNR, CDR2 FQNEAQ (reference sequence). The CDR3 has 13 residues. The CDR3 bases are TGTGCCACCCAAAACCCTACCGACTATGGCTACACCTTC. Translating it yields CATQNPTDYGYTF.

This sequence joins TRBV3-1 (or the pseudogene TRBV3-2) and TRBJ2-1, with TRBD2 matching 11 bases. Germline lookup yields CDR1 LGHDT and CDR2 YNNKEL (reference sequence). This CDR3 region has 16 residues. The V segment lost 4 bases and the J segment 9 bases; nucleotides outside the gene matches: 11. DNA of the CDR3: TGTGCCAGCAGCCCCTGGGTGGCTAGCGGGAGGACTGAGCAGTTCTTC. Translating gives CASSPWVASGRTEQFF.

V and J are TRBV7-2 and TRBJ1-4; D is uncertain. Trimming removed 1 base at V and 1 base at J, with 13 bases between. The CDR3 consists of 17 residues. Germline values: CDR1 SGHTA, CDR2 FQGNSA. CDR3 loop: CASSLEQVIRTNEKLFF. The DNA for the CDR3 is TGTGCCAGCAGCTTAGAGCAGGTTATTAGAACTAATGAAAAACTGTTTTTT.

The chain links TRBV28 to TRBJ2-7; D is perhaps TRBD1 or TRBD2 (5 bases each). The CDR3 has 15 amino acids. Germline V gives CDR1 MDHEN, CDR2 SYDVKM. Trimming shortened V by 4 bases and J by 6 bases, and 19 bases separated the two germline ends. The CDR3 bases are TGTGCCAGCAGTTCCCCCGGGACCACCCTCGGCGAGCAGTACTTC. Protein: CASSSPGTTLGEQYF.